The clone carrying this T cell receptor beta chain was counted a few times. Germline V lookup: CDR1 SGHRS, CDR2 YFSETQ. V shed 4 bases, J shed 5 bases, and the junction held 7 bases outside the gene matches. The CDR3 is made up of 15 amino acids. This entry is derived from a study of T-cell reconstitution after alpha-beta-depleted transplantation in children. During its preparation, the TCRbeta library received unique molecular identifiers. TCRdb used MiXCR to reprocess the PCR reads, holding one entry per CDR3 protein. The table lists around 100,000 distinct CDR3 sequences, about 9.4% of them singletons.

The material sequenced was PBMCs, taken before TCRalphabeta/CD19-depleted stem cell transplant. This TCR was recovered from a boy aged 2-9 years with acute lymphoblastic leukemia, due to receive a stem cell transplant. V and J are TRBV5-1 and TRBJ1-4; 8 bases map to TRBD1. CDR3 in amino acids: CASSRARQGNEKLFF. CDR3 DNA: TGCGCCAGCAGCAGGGCTCGACAGGGGAATGAAAAACTGTTTTTT.